This T cell receptor (beta chain) was recovered during a study of T cells in Graves' hyperthyroidism and ophthalmopathy. With 5 bases clipped from V and 3 bases from J, the junction kept 7 bases outside the gene matches. Per the germline V gene, CDR1 is SNHLY and CDR2 is FYNNEI. This CDR3 has 15 amino acids. Researchers took RNA transcripts and amplified the TCR beta CDR3 regions from them. HTBI primers were used for first-round RT-PCR of the TCR CDR3. TCRdb reprocessed the multiplex PCR reads with MiXCR, giving one entry per CDR3 protein. The data hold around 350,000 distinct CDR3 sequences, with roughly 15% observed a single time. The sample holds many counts of this clonotype.

The sequence was obtained from a woman in her thirties with Graves' hyperthyroidism that later progressed to Graves' ophthalmopathy. The chain joins TRBV2 to TRBJ2-7; TRBD2 aligns across 10 bases. The sequencing sample was made of blood. CDR3 bases: TGTGCCAGCAGTCCCTTAGCGGGGGGTCTCTACGAGCAGTACTTC. This translates into CASSPLAGGLYEQYF.